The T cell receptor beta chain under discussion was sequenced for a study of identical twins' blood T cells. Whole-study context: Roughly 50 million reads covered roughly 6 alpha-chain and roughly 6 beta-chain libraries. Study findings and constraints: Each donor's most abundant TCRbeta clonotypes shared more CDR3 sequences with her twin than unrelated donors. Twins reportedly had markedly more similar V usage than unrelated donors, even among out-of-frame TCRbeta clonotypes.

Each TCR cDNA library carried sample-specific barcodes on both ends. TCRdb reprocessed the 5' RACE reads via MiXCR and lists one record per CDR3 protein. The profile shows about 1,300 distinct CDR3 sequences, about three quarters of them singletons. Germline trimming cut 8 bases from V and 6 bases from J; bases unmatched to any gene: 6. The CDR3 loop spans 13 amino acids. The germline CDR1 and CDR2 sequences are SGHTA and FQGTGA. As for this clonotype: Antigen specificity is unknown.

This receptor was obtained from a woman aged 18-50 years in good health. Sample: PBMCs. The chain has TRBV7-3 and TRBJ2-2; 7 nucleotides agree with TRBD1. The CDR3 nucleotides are TGTGCCAGCGCAGGGGGACCTTCCGGGGAGCTGTTTTTT. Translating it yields CASAGGPSGELFF.